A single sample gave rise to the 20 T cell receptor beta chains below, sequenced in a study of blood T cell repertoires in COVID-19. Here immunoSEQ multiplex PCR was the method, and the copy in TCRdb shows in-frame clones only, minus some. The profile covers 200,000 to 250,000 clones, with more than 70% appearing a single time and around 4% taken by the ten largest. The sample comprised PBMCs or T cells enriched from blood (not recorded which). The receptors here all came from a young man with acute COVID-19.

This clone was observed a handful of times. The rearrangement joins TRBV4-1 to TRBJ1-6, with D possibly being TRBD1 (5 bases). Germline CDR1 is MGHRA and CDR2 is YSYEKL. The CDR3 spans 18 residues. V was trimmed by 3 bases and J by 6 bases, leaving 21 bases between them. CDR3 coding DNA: TGCGCCAGCAGCCATCCTAAAACACAGGTCCGAATTAATTCACCCCTCCACTTT. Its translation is CASSHPKTQVRINSPLHF.

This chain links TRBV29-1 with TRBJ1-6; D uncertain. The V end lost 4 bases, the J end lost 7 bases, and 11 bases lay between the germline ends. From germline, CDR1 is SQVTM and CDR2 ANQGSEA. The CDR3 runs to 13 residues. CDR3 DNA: TGCAGCGTTGGGCGGGTAGGGAATTCACCCCTCCACTTT. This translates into CSVGRVGNSPLHF.

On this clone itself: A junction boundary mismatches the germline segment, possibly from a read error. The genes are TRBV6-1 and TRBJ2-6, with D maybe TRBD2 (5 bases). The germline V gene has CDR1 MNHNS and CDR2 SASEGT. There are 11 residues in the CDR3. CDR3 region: CASSELELEAF. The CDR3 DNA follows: TGTGCCAGCAGTGAACTTGAATTGGAGGCTTTC.

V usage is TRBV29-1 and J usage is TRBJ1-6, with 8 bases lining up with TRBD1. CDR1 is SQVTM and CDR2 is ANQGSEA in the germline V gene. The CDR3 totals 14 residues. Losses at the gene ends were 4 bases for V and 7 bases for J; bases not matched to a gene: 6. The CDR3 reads CSVVSGTGNSPLHF. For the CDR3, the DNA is TGCAGCGTTGTCTCTGGGACAGGAAATTCACCCCTCCACTTT. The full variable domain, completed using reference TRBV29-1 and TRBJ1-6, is SAVISQKPSRDICQRGTSLTIQCQVDSQVTMMFWYRQQPGQSLTLIATANQGSEATYESGFVIDKFPISRPNLTFSTLTVSNMSPEDSSIYLCSVVSGTGNSPLHFGNGTRLTVT.

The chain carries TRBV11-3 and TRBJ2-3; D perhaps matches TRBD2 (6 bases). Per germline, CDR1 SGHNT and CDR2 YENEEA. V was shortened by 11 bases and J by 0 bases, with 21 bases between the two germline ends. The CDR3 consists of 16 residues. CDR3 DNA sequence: TGTGCCCCAGCAGAATGGCTAGCGAGTAGCACAGATACGCAGTATTTT. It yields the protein CAPAEWLASSTDTQYF.

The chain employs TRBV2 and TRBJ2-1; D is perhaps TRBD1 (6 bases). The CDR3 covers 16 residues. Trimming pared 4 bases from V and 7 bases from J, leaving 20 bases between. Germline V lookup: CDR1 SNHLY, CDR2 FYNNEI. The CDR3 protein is CASSVKGQGSQNEQFF. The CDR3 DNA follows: TGTGCCAGCAGTGTAAAGGGACAAGGATCCCAGAATGAGCAGTTCTTC.

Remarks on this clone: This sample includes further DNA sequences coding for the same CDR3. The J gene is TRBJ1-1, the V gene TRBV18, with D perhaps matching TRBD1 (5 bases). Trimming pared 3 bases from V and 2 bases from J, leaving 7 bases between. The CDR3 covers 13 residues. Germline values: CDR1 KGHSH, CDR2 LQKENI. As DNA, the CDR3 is TGTGCCAGCTCACCCCAGGGTAACACTGAAGCTTTCTTT. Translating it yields CASSPQGNTEAFF.

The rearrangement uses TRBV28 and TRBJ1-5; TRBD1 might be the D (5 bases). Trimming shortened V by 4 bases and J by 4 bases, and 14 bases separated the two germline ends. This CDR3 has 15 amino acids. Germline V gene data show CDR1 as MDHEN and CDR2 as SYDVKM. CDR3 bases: TGTGCCAGCAGTTCCCTCGGAGGGACGAATCAGCCCCAGCATTTT. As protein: CASSSLGGTNQPQHF.

The CDR3, as DNA: TGTGCCAGCAGTTTAGGGTGGCGCGGCACCGGGGAGCTGTTTTTT. It is translated as CASSLGWRGTGELFF. The V gene is TRBV27, the J gene TRBJ2-2; D uncertain. Between the trimmed V and J ends, which lost 2 bases and 4 bases, there was a span of 11 bases. CDR1 and CDR2 (germline): MNHEY, SMNVEV (reference sequence). This CDR3 is built from 15 residues.

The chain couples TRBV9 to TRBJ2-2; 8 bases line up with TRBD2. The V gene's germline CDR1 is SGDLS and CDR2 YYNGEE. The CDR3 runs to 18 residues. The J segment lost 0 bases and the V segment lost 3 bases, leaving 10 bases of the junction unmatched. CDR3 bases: TGTGCCAGCAGCGCCATAGACAGCGGGGGCCCGAACACCGGGGAGCTGTTTTTT. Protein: CASSAIDSGGPNTGELFF.

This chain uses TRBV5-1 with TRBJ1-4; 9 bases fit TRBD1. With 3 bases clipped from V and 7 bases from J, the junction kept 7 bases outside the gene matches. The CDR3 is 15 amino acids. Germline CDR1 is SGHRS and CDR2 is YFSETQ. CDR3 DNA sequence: TGCGCCAGCAGCTCGGGGGACAGGGCAGGTGAAAAACTGTTTTTT. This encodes CASSSGDRAGEKLFF.

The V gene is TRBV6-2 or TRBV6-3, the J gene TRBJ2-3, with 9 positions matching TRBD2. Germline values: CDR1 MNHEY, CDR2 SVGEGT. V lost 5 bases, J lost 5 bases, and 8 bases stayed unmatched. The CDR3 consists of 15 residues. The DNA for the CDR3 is TGTGCCAGCAGTCCAACTAGCGGGCGTGTAGATACGCAGTATTTT. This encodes CASSPTSGRVDTQYF.

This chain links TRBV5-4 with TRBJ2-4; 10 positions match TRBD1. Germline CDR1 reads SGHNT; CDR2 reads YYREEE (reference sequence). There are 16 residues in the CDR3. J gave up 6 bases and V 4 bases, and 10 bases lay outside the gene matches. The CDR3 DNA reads TGTGCCAGCAGCCGGGAGGGACAGGGGACGGGAAACATTCAGTACTTC. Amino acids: CASSREGQGTGNIQYF.

This CDR3 is CSARNGTQYF. As DNA, the CDR3 is TGCAGTGCTAGGAACGGGACCCAGTACTTC. This sequence joins TRBV20-1 and TRBJ2-5; D is unclear. The CDR3 has 10 residues. V was shortened by 3 bases and J by 7 bases, with 6 bases between the two germline ends. Germline lookup yields CDR1 DFQATT and CDR2 SNEGSKA (reference sequence).

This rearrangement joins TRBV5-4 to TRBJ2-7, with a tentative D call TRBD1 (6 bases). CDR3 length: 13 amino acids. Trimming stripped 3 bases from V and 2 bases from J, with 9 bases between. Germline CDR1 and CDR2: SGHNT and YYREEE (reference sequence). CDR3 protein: CASSSQGPYEQYF. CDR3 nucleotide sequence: TGTGCCAGCAGCTCACAGGGACCCTACGAGCAGTACTTC. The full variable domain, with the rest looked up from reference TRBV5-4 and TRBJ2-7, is ETGVTQSPTHLIKTRGQQVTLRCSSQSGHNTVSWYQQALGQGPQFIFQYYREEENGRGNFPPRFSGLQFPNYSSELNVNALELDDSALYLCASSSQGPYEQYFGPGTRLTVT.

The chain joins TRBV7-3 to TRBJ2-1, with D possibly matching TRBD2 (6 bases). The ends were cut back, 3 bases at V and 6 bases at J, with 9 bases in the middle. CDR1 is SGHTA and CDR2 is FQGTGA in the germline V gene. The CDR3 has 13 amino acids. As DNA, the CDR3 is TGTGCCAGCAGCTTGCGGGGCCGCAATGAGCAGTTCTTC. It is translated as CASSLRGRNEQFF. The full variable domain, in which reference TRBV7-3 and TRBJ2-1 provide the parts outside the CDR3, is GAGVSQTPSNKVTEKGKYVELRCDPISGHTALYWYRQSLGQGPEFLIYFQGTGAADDSGLPNDRFFAVRPEGSVSTLKIQRTERGDSAVYLCASSLRGRNEQFFGPGTRLTVL.

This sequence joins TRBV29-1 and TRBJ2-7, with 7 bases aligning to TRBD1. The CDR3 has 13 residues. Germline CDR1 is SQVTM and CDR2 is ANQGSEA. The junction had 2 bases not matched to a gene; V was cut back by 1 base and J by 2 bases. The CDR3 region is CSVEAGTAYEQYF. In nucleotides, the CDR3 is TGCAGCGTTGAAGCCGGGACAGCCTACGAGCAGTACTTC.

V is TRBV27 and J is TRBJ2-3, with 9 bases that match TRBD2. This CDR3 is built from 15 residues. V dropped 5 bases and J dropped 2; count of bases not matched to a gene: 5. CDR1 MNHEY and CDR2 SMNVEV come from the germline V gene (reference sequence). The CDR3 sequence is CASSQTSGPTDTQYF. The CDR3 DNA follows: TGTGCCAGCAGTCAGACTAGCGGACCCACAGATACGCAGTATTTT.

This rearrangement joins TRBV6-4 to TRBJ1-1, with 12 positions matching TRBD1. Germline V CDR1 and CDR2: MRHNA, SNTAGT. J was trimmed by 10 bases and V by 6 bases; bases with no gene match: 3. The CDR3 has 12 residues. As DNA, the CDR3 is TGTGCCAGCAGGGGGACAGGGGGCCGAGCTTTCTTT. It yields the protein CASRGTGGRAFF.

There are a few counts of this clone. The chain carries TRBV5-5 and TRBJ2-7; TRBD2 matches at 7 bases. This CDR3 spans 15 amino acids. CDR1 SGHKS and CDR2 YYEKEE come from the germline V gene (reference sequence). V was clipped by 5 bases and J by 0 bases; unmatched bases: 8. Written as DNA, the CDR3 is TGTGCCAGCAGATTAGGACTAGTACCCTCCTACGAGCAGTACTTC. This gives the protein CASRLGLVPSYEQYF. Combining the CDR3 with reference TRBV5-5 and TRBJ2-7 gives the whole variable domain DAGVTQSPTHLIKTRGQQVTLRCSPISGHKSVSWYQQVLGQGPQFIFQYYEKEERGRGNFPDRFSARQFPNYSSELNVNALLLGDSALYLCASRLGLVPSYEQYFGPGTRLTVT.